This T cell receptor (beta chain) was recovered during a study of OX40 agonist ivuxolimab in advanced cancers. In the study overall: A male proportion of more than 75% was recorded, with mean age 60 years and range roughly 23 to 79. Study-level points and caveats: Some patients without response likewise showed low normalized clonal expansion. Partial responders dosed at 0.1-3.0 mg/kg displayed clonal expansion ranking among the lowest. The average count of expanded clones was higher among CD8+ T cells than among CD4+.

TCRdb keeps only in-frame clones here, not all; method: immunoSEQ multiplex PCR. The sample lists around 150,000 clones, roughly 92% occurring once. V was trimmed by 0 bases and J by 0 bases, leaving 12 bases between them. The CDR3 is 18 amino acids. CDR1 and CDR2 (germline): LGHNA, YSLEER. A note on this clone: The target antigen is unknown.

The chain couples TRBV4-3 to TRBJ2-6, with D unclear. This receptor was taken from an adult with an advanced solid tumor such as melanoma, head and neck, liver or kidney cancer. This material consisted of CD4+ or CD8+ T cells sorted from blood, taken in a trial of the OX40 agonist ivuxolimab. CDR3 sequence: CASSQDAYSLSGANVLTF. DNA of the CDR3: TGCGCCAGCAGCCAAGATGCCTATTCCCTCTCTGGGGCCAACGTCCTGACTTTC.